This T cell receptor beta chain appears in the sequencing data of a study of blood T cells in healthy people across ages. Study results and limitations: It was found that TCR beta diversity correlated strongly with the percentage of naive T cells.

Only a few counts were recorded for this clonotype. Its antigen remains unidentified. V lost 2 bases and J 8 bases, leaving 16 bases between the germline ends. The CDR3 is made up of 14 amino acids. Germline values: CDR1 MGHRA, CDR2 YSYEKL. A sample-barcoded 5' primer and a J-beta primer mix were used in a second PCR of about 6 to 12 cycles. A template-switch adaptor with 12 random nucleotides tagged each cDNA molecule. TCRdb analysed the 5' RACE reads with MiXCR anew, one entry per CDR3 protein. This table holds roughly 1.4 million distinct CDR3 sequences, around 59% found once. The TCR sequence derives from a man in his late teens or twenties in good health. Sequenced: blood. The rearrangement links TRBV4-1 to TRBJ2-7; D is ambiguous. CDR3 in DNA: TGCGCCAGCAGCCAACATTTGCCCGAAGGCAAGCAGTACTTC. This gives the protein CASSQHLPEGKQYF.